The 7 T cell receptor beta chains reported below all come from one sample, sequenced in a study of cytomegalovirus exposure and HLA in healthy donors. Profiled with immunoSEQ multiplex PCR; TCRdb holds only in-frame clones, not every one. Among some 140,000 clones listed, approximately 85% were seen once. Sequenced material: PBMCs. The receptors shown here come from a woman between 25 and 40 years old in good health and CMV-seronegative.

The chain joins TRBV4-1 to TRBJ2-5, with TRBD2 matching over 14 bases. V shed 4 bases and J 2 bases; nucleotides not matched to a gene: 3. The germline V gene encodes CDR1 MGHRA and CDR2 YSYEKL. The CDR3 is 16 amino acids. This chain's CDR3 is CASSPRTSGGQETQYF. The CDR3 nucleotides read TGCGCCAGCAGCCCGAGGACTAGCGGGGGGCAAGAGACCCAGTACTTC.

The gene calls are TRBV5-4 and TRBJ1-1; D uncertain. From germline, CDR1 is SGHNT and CDR2 YYREEE (reference sequence). The CDR3 length is 12 residues. V lost 3 bases to trimming and J lost 5 bases, with 8 bases between them. CDR3 in amino acids: CASSYGGTEAFF. CDR3 nucleotide sequence: TGTGCCAGCAGCTATGGCGGGACTGAAGCTTTCTTT.

This chain uses TRBV2 with TRBJ1-1, with a weak D call TRBD1 (5 bases). The germline V and J ends were trimmed by 5 bases and 5 bases, with 15 bases remaining between them. CDR3 size: 14 residues. CDR1 and CDR2 from the germline V gene are SNHLY and FYNNEI. In nucleotides, the CDR3 is TGTGCCAGCAGTCTTCAGGGTGAGGAAACTGAAGCTTTCTTT. Translated, it gives CASSLQGEETEAFF.

V gene TRBV28 combines with J gene TRBJ1-1, with a possible D match to TRBD1 (5 bases). Germline values: CDR1 MDHEN, CDR2 SYDVKM. This CDR3 is built from 12 residues. The germline V and J ends were trimmed by 11 bases and 4 bases, with 14 bases remaining between them. The CDR3 sequence is CAVSQGLTEAFF. CDR3 DNA: TGTGCCGTATCCCAGGGCCTCACTGAAGCTTTCTTT.

The chain has TRBV20-1 and TRBJ1-1, with unresolved D. Germline V gives CDR1 DFQATT, CDR2 SNEGSKA (reference sequence). The CDR3 contains 11 residues. The V and J ends lost 7 bases and 5 bases respectively, with 11 bases between them. The chain's CDR3 is CSVSRVTEAFF. CDR3 DNA sequence: TGCAGTGTTTCGCGGGTAACTGAAGCTTTCTTT.

V and J are TRBV5-4 and TRBJ1-6; 8 bases align to TRBD1. The CDR3 totals 15 residues. The V and J ends lost 7 bases and 7 bases, in that order; junction bases with no gene match: 10. From germline, CDR1 is SGHNT and CDR2 YYREEE (reference sequence). CDR3 sequence: CASRRRDRTNSPLHF. As DNA, the CDR3 is TGTGCCAGCCGGCGGCGGGACAGGACGAATTCACCCCTCCACTTT.

This sequence joins TRBV6-5 and TRBJ2-7, with 7 bases fitting TRBD2. The CDR3 totals 14 residues. The V segment lost 4 bases and the J segment 3 bases; nucleotides outside the gene matches: 6. Germline loops: CDR1 MNHEY, CDR2 SVGAGI. The CDR3 DNA follows: TGTGCCAGCAGTTGGGGGGGTATCGGCTACGAGCAGTACTTC. It is translated as CASSWGGIGYEQYF.